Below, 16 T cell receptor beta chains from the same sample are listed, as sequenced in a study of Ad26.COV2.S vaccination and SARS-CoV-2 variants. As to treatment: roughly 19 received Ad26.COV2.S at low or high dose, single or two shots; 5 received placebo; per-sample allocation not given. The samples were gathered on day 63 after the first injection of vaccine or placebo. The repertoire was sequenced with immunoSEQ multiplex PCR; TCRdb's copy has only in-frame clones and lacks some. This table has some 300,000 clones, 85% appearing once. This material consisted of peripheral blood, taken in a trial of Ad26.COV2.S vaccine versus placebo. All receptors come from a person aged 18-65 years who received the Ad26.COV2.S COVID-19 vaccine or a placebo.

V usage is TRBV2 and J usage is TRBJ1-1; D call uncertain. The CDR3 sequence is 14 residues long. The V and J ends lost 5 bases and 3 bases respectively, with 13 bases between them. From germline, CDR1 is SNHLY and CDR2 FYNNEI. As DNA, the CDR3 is TGTGCCAGCAGTCAGACTCCATGGGACACTGAAGCTTTCTTT. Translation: CASSQTPWDTEAFF.

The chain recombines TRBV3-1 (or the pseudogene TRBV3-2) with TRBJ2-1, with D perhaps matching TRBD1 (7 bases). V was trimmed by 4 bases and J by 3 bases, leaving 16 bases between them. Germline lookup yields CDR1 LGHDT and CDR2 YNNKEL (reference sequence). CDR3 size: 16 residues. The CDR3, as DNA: TGTGCCAGCAGCCCACTAGCCGGGACAGACTACAATGAGCAGTTCTTC. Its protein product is CASSPLAGTDYNEQFF.

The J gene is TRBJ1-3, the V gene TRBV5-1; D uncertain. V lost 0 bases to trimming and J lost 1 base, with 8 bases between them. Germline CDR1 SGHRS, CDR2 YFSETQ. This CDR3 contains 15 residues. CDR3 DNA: TGCGCCAGCAGCTTGGAGGGAGGGTCTGGAAACACCATATATTTT. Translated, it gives CASSLEGGSGNTIYF.

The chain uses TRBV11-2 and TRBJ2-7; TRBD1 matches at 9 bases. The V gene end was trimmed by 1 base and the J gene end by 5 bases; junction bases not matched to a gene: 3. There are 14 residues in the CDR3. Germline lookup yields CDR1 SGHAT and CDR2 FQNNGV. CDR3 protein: CASSLGQGVHEQYF. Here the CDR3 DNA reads TGTGCCAGCAGCTTAGGACAGGGGGTACACGAGCAGTACTTC.

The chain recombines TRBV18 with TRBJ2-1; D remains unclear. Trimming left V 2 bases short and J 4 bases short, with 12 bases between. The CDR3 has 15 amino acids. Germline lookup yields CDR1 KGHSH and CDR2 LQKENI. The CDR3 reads CASSPSVNGYNEQFF. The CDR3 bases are TGTGCCAGCTCACCAAGTGTAAATGGATACAATGAGCAGTTCTTC. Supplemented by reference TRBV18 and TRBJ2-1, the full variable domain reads NAGVMQNPRHLVRRRGQEARLRCSPMKGHSHVYWYRQLPEEGLKFMVYLQKENIIDESGMPKERFSAEFPKEGPSILRIQQVVRGDSAAYFCASSPSVNGYNEQFFGPGTRLTVL.

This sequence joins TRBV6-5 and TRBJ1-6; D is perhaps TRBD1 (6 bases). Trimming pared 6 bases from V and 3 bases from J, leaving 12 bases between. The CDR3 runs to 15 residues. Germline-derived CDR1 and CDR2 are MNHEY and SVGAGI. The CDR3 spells CASSEDRYYNSPLHF. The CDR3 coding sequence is TGTGCCAGCAGCGAGGACAGATACTATAATTCACCCCTCCACTTT.

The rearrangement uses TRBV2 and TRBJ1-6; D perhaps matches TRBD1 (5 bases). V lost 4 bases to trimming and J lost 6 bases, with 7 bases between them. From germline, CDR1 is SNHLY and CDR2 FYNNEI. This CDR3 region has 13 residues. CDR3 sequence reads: CASSGGFNSPLHF. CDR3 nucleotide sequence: TGTGCCAGCAGTGGGGGGTTTAATTCACCCCTCCACTTT.

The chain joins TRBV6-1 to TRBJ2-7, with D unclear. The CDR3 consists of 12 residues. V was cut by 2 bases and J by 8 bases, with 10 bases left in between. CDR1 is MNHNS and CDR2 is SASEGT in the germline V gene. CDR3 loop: CASSELGNKQYF. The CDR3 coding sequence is TGTGCCAGCAGTGAACTAGGAAACAAGCAGTACTTC.

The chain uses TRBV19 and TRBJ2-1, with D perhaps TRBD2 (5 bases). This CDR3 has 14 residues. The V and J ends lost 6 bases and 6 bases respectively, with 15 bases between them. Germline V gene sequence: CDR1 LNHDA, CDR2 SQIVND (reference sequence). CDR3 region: CASRSGRDFNEQFF. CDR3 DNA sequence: TGTGCCAGTAGGTCGGGGAGAGATTTCAATGAGCAGTTCTTC.

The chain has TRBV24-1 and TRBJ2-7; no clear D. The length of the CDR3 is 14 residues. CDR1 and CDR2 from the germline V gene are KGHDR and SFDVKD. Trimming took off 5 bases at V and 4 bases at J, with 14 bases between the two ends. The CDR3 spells CATSAPGLPYEQYF. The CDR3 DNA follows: TGTGCCACCAGTGCCCCGGGCCTCCCTTACGAGCAGTACTTC.

The CDR3 DNA is TGTGCCAGTAGAAACCAGGGAGAGGACACTGAAGCTTTCTTT. It translates to CASRNQGEDTEAFF. The chain combines TRBV19 with TRBJ1-1, with a possible D match to TRBD1 (5 bases). The CDR3 contains 14 residues. Looked up from germline, CDR1 is LNHDA and CDR2 is SQIVND (reference sequence). The V gene lost 6 bases and the J gene lost 3 bases, with 14 bases spanning the gap.

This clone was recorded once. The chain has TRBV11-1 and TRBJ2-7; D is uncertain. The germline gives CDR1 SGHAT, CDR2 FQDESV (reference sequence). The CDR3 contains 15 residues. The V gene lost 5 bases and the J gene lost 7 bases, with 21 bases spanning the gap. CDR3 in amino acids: CASSHSSGPELEQYF. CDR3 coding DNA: TGTGCCAGCAGCCATTCCTCAGGACCCGAGCTAGAGCAGTACTTC.

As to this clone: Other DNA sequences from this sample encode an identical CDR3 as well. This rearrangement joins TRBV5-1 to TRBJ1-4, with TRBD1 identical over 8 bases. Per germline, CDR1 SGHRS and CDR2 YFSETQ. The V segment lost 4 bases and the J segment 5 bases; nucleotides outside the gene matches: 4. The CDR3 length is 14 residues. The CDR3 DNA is TGCGCCAGCAGCGTGACAGGGGCAAATGAAAAACTGTTTTTT. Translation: CASSVTGANEKLFF.

CDR3 protein: CASSFIKGSNTEAFF. The CDR3 DNA reads TGTGCCAGCAGCTTTATTAAGGGTAGCAACACTGAAGCTTTCTTT. V usage is TRBV11-2 and J usage is TRBJ1-1; D unclear. Trimming pared 3 bases from V and 2 bases from J, leaving 13 bases between. The germline V gene has CDR1 SGHAT and CDR2 FQNNGV. The CDR3 has 15 residues.

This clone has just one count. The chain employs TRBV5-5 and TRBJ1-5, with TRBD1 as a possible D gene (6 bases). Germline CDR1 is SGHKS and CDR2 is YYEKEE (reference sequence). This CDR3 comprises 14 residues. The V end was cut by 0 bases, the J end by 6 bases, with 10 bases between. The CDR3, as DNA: TGTGCCAGCAGCTTGGTGGCAGGGGCTCAGCCCCAGCATTTT. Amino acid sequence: CASSLVAGAQPQHF.

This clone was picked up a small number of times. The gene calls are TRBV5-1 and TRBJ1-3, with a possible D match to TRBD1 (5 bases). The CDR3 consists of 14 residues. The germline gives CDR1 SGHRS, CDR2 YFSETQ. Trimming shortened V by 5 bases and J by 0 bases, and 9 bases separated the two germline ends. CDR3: CASRYDSSGNTIYF. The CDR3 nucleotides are TGCGCCAGCAGATATGACAGCTCTGGAAACACCATATATTTT.